Below are 5 T cell receptor beta chains sequenced from a single sample in a study of blood T cell repertoires in COVID-19. Clones were read by immunoSEQ multiplex PCR, and TCRdb kept only the in-frame ones, dropping some. The sample lists 90,000 to 150,000 clones; around 77% were seen once. The sample was peripheral blood. These receptor sequences come from a human donor in a cohort sampled during active COVID-19.

This clone appeared a single time. The chain couples TRBV5-6 to TRBJ2-6; D unresolved. Germline V gene data show CDR1 as SGHDT and CDR2 as YYEEEE. The CDR3 runs to 14 residues. Trimming took off 5 bases at V and 0 bases at J, with 6 bases between the two ends. CDR3 protein: CASSGSSGANVLTF. CDR3 sequence (DNA): TGTGCCAGCAGTGGTAGCTCTGGGGCCAACGTCCTGACTTTC. The full variable domain, with the rest looked up from reference TRBV5-6 and TRBJ2-6, is DAGVTQSPTHLIKTRGQQVTLRCSPKSGHDTVSWYQQALGQGPQFIFQYYEEEERQRGNFPDRFSGHQFPNYSSELNVNALLLGDSALYLCASSGSSGANVLTFGAGSRLTVL.

The chain couples TRBV7-8 to TRBJ1-2; TRBD1 aligns across 10 bases. The CDR3 is 16 residues long. Germline CDR1 reads SGHVS; CDR2 reads FQNEAQ. The V segment lost 5 bases and the J segment 3 bases; nucleotides outside the gene matches: 9. The CDR3 DNA sequence: TGTGCCAGCAGCCCCTCGACAGGGGGCTTTGACTATGGCTACACCTTC. Translating gives CASSPSTGGFDYGYTF.

The chain employs TRBV5-1 and TRBJ2-7; no definite D call. The CDR3 runs to 13 residues. The germline V gene encodes CDR1 SGHRS and CDR2 YFSETQ. Trimming removed 4 bases at V and 0 bases at J, with 8 bases between. This CDR3 reads CASSPQSSYEQYF. In nucleotides, the CDR3 is TGCGCCAGCAGCCCACAGTCCTCCTACGAGCAGTACTTC.

This clone was counted between two and nine times. This chain's CDR3 is CASSSRGNNGNEQFF. As DNA, the CDR3 is TGTGCCAGCAGTTCGCGGGGGAACAACGGCAATGAGCAGTTCTTC. The V gene is TRBV5-4, the J gene TRBJ2-1, with 7 nucleotides matching TRBD2. Germline V lookup: CDR1 SGHNT, CDR2 YYREEE (reference sequence). CDR3 size: 15 residues. With 5 bases clipped from V and 6 bases from J, the junction kept 11 bases outside the gene matches.

V is TRBV2 and J is TRBJ2-2; D is perhaps TRBD2 (6 bases). Germline V gives CDR1 SNHLY, CDR2 FYNNEI. V lost 4 bases to trimming and J lost 7 bases, with 13 bases between them. The CDR3 runs to 14 residues. The CDR3 DNA sequence: TGTGCCAGCAGTGGCCGGGGGTACGGCGGGGAGCTGTTTTTT. Residues: CASSGRGYGGELFF. Full variable domain (rest looked up from reference TRBV2 and TRBJ2-2): EPEVTQTPSHQVTQMGQEVILRCVPISNHLYFYWYRQILGQKVEFLVSFYNNEISEKSEIFDDQFSVERPDGSNFTLKIRSTKLEDSAMYFCASSGRGYGGELFFGEGSRLTVL.